This T cell receptor (beta chain) was captured by sequencing in a study of cytomegalovirus exposure and HLA in healthy donors (dated by TCRdb to 2017 to 2019). In the study overall: According to a later analysis, one platform produced both the 120 validation repertoires and the 670 or so repertoires of the first cohort. The study aimed to test whether signatures of past pathogen exposure could be identified by cataloging public T cell receptors. Besides the first cohort of roughly 700 subjects, a separate validation cohort made up of over 100 different subjects was used. High-throughput TCR immunosequencing, statistical association of individual TCRs with disease status, and machine learning were combined to predict cytomegalovirus infection status.

About this clone itself: The antigen it binds to is not known. No base-level quality is on record; no much larger clone is a single base apart.

The full study reports these points: It was suggested by the authors that the approach could potentially be generalized to other disease states and immunological phenotypes. In a later analysis, TCRs clustered in the first cohort were found to also tend to co-occur in the roughly 110 validation repertoires, with approximately 94% of cluster scores above 0. In both the original and validation cohorts, the classifier was reported to diagnose cytomegalovirus status with high specificity and sensitivity. Most TCR sequences were observed very rarely across donors, whereas some public TCRs were present in many individuals. The study gave a list of roughly 150 TCR beta chains associated with cytomegalovirus. The validation cohort had no HLA typing available for a later analysis, so co-occurrence within that cohort was assessed over all 120 or so repertoires. Three of the identified cytomegalovirus-associated TCR beta chains were confirmed in vitro to be specific for cytomegalovirus antigens.

Library generation was performed with the immunoSEQ multiplex PCR assay. Turning to the authors' computational methods: To diagnose cytomegalovirus status from the catalog of TCR beta chain sequences, a statistical classification framework was built. Entries here come from immuneACCESS through TCRdb and include only in-frame sequences with V and J called. Some clones fail to appear in such tables; in the studies checked, an unresolved V gene covers under half of the shortfall, and the cause of the remainder is unknown. V and J calls plus clone size are reproduced from that table; the DNA served to infer D and trimming. The sample table records over 150,000 clones; roughly nine tenths of these occur just once. Roughly 5.7% of the sample goes to the ten largest clones. CDR3 length: 15 amino acids, cysteine to phenylalanine. The kept DNA is CDR3 alone, 45 bases in frame from the first base. V sheds 9 bases and J sheds 1 base, leaving 18 bases between their ends. Reading the germline V gene (reference sequence) gives CDR1 LNHDA and CDR2 SQIVND.

Donors formed part of the validation cohort, which comprised 120 or so subjects and was distinct from the first cohort of over 500 subjects. This clonotype was sampled from a woman between 25 and 40 years old in good health and CMV-seronegative. The chain couples TRBV19 to TRBJ1-1; TRBD1 is perhaps the D gene, given 6 matching bases. The sequencing input was PBMCs. The CDR3 sequence is CASRGQSRWNTEAFF. The sequence in DNA is TGTGCCAGCCGAGGACAGAGTCGATGGAACACTGAAGCTTTCTTT.